The 21 T cell receptor beta chains presented below share a single source sample, sequenced in a study of T cell responses to AZD1222 COVID-19 vaccine. Sequencing used immunoSEQ multiplex PCR; TCRdb keeps in-frame clones, though not all of them. The data show approximately 150,000 clones, with more than 75% seen just once and approximately 5.3% held by the top ten. Sequencing used peripheral blood, obtained on day 0 of AZD1222 vaccination. These receptors were collected from an adult in good health.

The rearrangement links TRBV7-8 to TRBJ2-7; maybe TRBD2 (6 bases). Trimming shortened V by 0 bases and J by 4 bases, and 13 bases separated the two germline ends. Germline-derived CDR1 and CDR2 are SGHVS and FQNEAQ. This CDR3 spans 15 amino acids. The CDR3 is CASSLAVSGGYEQYF. CDR3 coding DNA: TGTGCCAGCAGCTTAGCGGTAAGCGGAGGGTACGAGCAGTACTTC.

The V call is TRBV27, the J call TRBJ2-1; 11 bases are a match to TRBD2. Germline V gives CDR1 MNHEY, CDR2 SMNVEV (reference sequence). The V segment lost 7 bases and the J segment 7 bases; nucleotides outside the gene matches: 3. The CDR3 is made up of 13 amino acids. CDR3: CASKGLAANEQFF. DNA of the CDR3: TGTGCCAGCAAGGGACTAGCGGCGAATGAGCAGTTCTTC.

The chain combines TRBV7-2 with TRBJ2-3, with TRBD2 as a possible D gene (6 bases). The germline V gene encodes CDR1 SGHTA and CDR2 FQGNSA. The ends were cut back, 5 bases at V and 9 bases at J, with 21 bases in the middle. The CDR3 is 15 residues long. This CDR3 is CASSIDGEGRTTQYF. CDR3 sequence (DNA): TGTGCCAGCAGCATTGACGGGGAAGGGAGGACCACGCAGTATTTT.

The rearrangement joins TRBV4-3 to TRBJ2-1, with TRBD2 matching over 7 bases. Germline trimming cut 1 base from V and 5 bases from J; bases unmatched to any gene: 2. The CDR3 consists of 14 residues. Germline CDR1 LGHNA, CDR2 YSLEER. The DNA of the CDR3 is TGCGCCAGCAGCCAAGCGGGAGGAGACAATGAGCAGTTCTTC. It encodes CASSQAGGDNEQFF.

The chain uses TRBV9 and TRBJ2-5, with D perhaps matching TRBD1 or TRBD2 (5 bases each). Germline CDR1 reads SGDLS; CDR2 reads YYNGEE. Trimming stripped 0 bases from V and 2 bases from J, with 8 bases between. This CDR3 comprises 14 residues. The CDR3 region is CASSVGGSQETQYF. The CDR3, as DNA: TGTGCCAGCAGCGTAGGGGGGTCACAAGAGACCCAGTACTTC.

This clone was seen only once. The rearrangement uses TRBV29-1 and TRBJ1-2, with 7 bases that match TRBD1. Germline V gene data show CDR1 as SQVTM and CDR2 as ANQGSEA. This CDR3 spans 14 amino acids. V was pared by 5 bases and J by 2 bases, with 8 bases of the junction left unmatched. CDR3 region: CSVMTGNGNYGYTF. CDR3 in DNA: TGCAGCGTTATGACAGGGAACGGGAACTATGGCTACACCTTC.

CDR3 in DNA: TGCGCCAGCAGCTTCAAGGGGCGAGGGTTGGGGGAGCAGTACTTC. Translated: CASSFKGRGLGEQYF. The rearrangement joins TRBV5-1 to TRBJ2-7; D may be TRBD1 or TRBD2 (5 bases each). V lost 2 bases and J 7 bases, leaving 19 bases between the germline ends. CDR1 is SGHRS and CDR2 is YFSETQ in the germline V gene. This CDR3 is 15 amino acids long.

The chain couples TRBV10-3 to TRBJ2-3, with D possibly being TRBD1 (5 bases). Trimming shortened V by 4 bases and J by 4 bases, and 9 bases separated the two germline ends. The V gene's germline CDR1 is ENHRY and CDR2 SYGVKD. The CDR3 has 13 amino acids. The CDR3 DNA sequence: TGTGCCATCAGTGGGTTAGGGGCAGATACGCAGTATTTT. This codes for CAISGLGADTQYF.

This clone has only a few counts. The V gene is TRBV20-1, the J gene TRBJ2-7, with D hard to call. The CDR3 is 11 amino acids. The germline V gene has CDR1 DFQATT and CDR2 SNEGSKA (reference sequence). Trimming shortened V by 3 bases and J by 3 bases, and 6 bases separated the two germline ends. CDR3 loop: CSARLNYEQYF. The CDR3 DNA reads TGCAGTGCTAGGCTAAACTACGAGCAGTACTTC.

The chain links TRBV4-1 to TRBJ1-4, with 7 bases that match TRBD1. V was pared by 4 bases and J by 4 bases, with 9 bases of the junction left unmatched. The CDR3 covers 16 residues. Germline V gene lookup returns CDR1 MGHRA and CDR2 YSYEKL. CDR3 sequence reads: CASSRGGGQLNEKLFF. Here the CDR3 DNA reads TGCGCCAGCAGCCGTGGTGGGGGACAGCTTAATGAAAAACTGTTTTTT.

CDR3 sequence reads: CASSFGTAYEQYF. As DNA, the CDR3 is TGTGCCAGTAGTTTCGGGACTGCTTACGAGCAGTACTTC. The rearrangement joins TRBV19 to TRBJ2-7, with a possible D match to TRBD2 (6 bases). The CDR3 is made up of 13 amino acids. Trimming shortened V by 5 bases and J by 4 bases, and 12 bases separated the two germline ends. Germline-derived CDR1 and CDR2 are LNHDA and SQIVND (reference sequence).

This chain joins TRBV28 and TRBJ1-5; D gene uncertain. The CDR3 loop spans 13 amino acids. The germline gives CDR1 MDHEN, CDR2 SYDVKM. V shed 2 bases and J shed 4 bases, with 6 bases lying between them. CDR3 sequence (DNA): TGTGCCAGCAGTTTACTACTAAATCAGCCCCAGCATTTT. Translating gives CASSLLLNQPQHF.

This clone appeared a single time. DNA for the CDR3: TGCGCCAGCAGTGATTTACTAGCGCAAGGTTCTAAGGAGCAGTTCTTC. Protein: CASSDLLAQGSKEQFF. The V call is TRBV10-1, the J call TRBJ2-1; 7 bases map to TRBD2. CDR1 and CDR2 from the germline V gene are WNHNN and SYGVQD (reference sequence). The CDR3 is made up of 16 amino acids. Germline trimming cut 3 bases from V and 10 bases from J; bases unmatched to any gene: 15.

This sequence joins TRBV5-8 and TRBJ2-1; TRBD2 might be the D (5 bases). The CDR3 contains 13 residues. Trimming took 4 bases from V and 3 from J, leaving 8 bases between them. The V gene's germline CDR1 is SGHTS and CDR2 YDEGEE. The CDR3 loop is CASSPDYYNEQFF. The CDR3, as DNA: TGTGCCAGCAGCCCCGACTACTACAATGAGCAGTTCTTC.

The rearrangement uses TRBV7-3 and TRBJ2-1, with TRBD2 matching 10 bases. The CDR3 runs 15 residues. Looked up from germline, CDR1 is SGHTA and CDR2 is FQGTGA. V shed 2 bases and J 5 bases; nucleotides not matched to a gene: 3. CDR3 region: CASSLALAGNNEQFF. The CDR3, as DNA: TGTGCCAGCAGCTTAGCACTAGCGGGGAACAATGAGCAGTTCTTC.

The J gene is TRBJ1-6, the V gene TRBV5-6, with D hard to call. The CDR3 sequence is 13 residues long. V was clipped by 2 bases and J by 8 bases, with 8 bases between them. Germline values: CDR1 SGHDT, CDR2 YYEEEE. CDR3 sequence reads: CASSFLGDSPLHF. The DNA for the CDR3 is TGTGCCAGCAGCTTCCTTGGGGATTCACCCCTCCACTTT.

V and J are TRBV10-3 and TRBJ2-1; D not resolved. CDR1 is ENHRY and CDR2 is SYGVKD in the germline V gene. Trimming took off 6 bases at V and 9 bases at J, with 9 bases between the two ends. The CDR3 runs 11 residues. Written as DNA, the CDR3 is TGTGCCATCAGCCCTGCAGTTGAGCAGTTCTTC. As protein: CAISPAVEQFF.

V gene TRBV3-1 (or the pseudogene TRBV3-2) combines with J gene TRBJ1-6; D is unclear. The germline V and J ends were trimmed by 5 bases and 8 bases, with 7 bases remaining between them. From germline, CDR1 is LGHDT and CDR2 YNNKEL (reference sequence). CDR3 length equals 12 residues. The CDR3 coding sequence is TGTGCCAGCAGCATTTCAGATTCACCCCTCCACTTT. Encoded protein: CASSISDSPLHF.

The chain has TRBV7-8 and TRBJ2-1; D unclear. This CDR3 has 14 residues. Trimming cost V 1 base and J 7 bases, with 11 bases left between them. Germline CDR1 is SGHVS and CDR2 is FQNEAQ. The CDR3 loop reads CASSLVLPSNEQFF. The CDR3 DNA reads as TGTGCCAGCAGCTTAGTTCTTCCGAGTAATGAGCAGTTCTTC.

The CDR3 sequence is CATSVPGGDEQFF. CDR3 DNA: TGTGCCACCAGTGTCCCCGGGGGCGATGAGCAGTTCTTC. The V and J genes are TRBV24-1 and TRBJ2-1; D tentatively reads TRBD1 or TRBD2 (6 bases each). The CDR3 spans 13 residues. From germline, CDR1 is KGHDR and CDR2 SFDVKD. The ends were cut back, 5 bases at V and 8 bases at J, with 12 bases in the middle.

This sequence joins TRBV7-9 and TRBJ2-7; 7 bases match TRBD1. Germline loops: CDR1 SEHNR, CDR2 FQNEAQ (reference sequence). V lost 3 bases to trimming and J lost 3 bases; unmatched junction nucleotides: 2. This CDR3 comprises 13 residues. As DNA, the CDR3 is TGTGCCAGCAGCTTTGGGACAGACTACGAGCAGTACTTC. This sequence encodes CASSFGTDYEQYF.